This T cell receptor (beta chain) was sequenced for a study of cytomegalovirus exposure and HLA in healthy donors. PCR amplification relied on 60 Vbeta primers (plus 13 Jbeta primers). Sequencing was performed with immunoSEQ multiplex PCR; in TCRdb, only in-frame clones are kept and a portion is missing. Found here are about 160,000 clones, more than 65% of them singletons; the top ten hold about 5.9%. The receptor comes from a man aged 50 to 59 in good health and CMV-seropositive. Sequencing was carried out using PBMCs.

The chain's CDR3 is CASSSLREGVLYGYTF. The DNA of the CDR3 is TGTGCCAGCAGCTCGCTCCGCGAGGGGGTCCTATATGGCTACACCTTC. The chain links TRBV7-3 to TRBJ1-2, with a possible D match to TRBD1 (6 bases). Germline-derived CDR1 and CDR2 are SGHTA and FQGTGA. Trimming shortened V by 4 bases and J by 5 bases, and 20 bases separated the two germline ends. The CDR3 runs 16 residues.